This T cell receptor beta chain was sequenced in a study of tumor-infiltrating lymphocytes in localized non-small cell lung cancer. Study overall: Tumor tissue and non-adjacent uninvolved lung came from each patient. Points from the study as a whole: Only some patients had TCR sequencing, depending on available tissue. TCRbeta sequencing showed higher T cell infiltration in tumors than uninvolved lung.

The V gene's germline CDR1 is GTSNPN and CDR2 SVGIG (reference sequence). The length of the CDR3 is 13 residues. V was trimmed by 0 bases and J by 6 bases, leaving 10 bases between them. Clones were read by immunoSEQ multiplex PCR, and TCRdb kept only the in-frame ones, dropping some. Altogether about 8,500 clones are present, roughly 80% being singletons, with the ten largest covering about 15%. This clone appeared a few times. What it binds is not known. The TCR was taken from a human donor with non-small cell lung cancer. The rearrangement uses TRBV30 and TRBJ2-3, with D perhaps matching TRBD1 (5 bases). What was sequenced was uninvolved lung tissue not adjacent to the tumor. The DNA of the CDR3 is TGTGCCTGGAGTGTCCGAAGGGGTGATACGCAGTATTTT. It specifies CAWSVRRGDTQYF.